The entry below gives a single TCR beta chain sequence along with its context. This record comes from a study of T cells after somatic rescue of genetic block. Some clones are missing from TCRdb's copy, which holds only in-frame ones; the method was immunoSEQ multiplex PCR. The data contain over 55,000 clones, about 90% of them singletons. The germline V gene has CDR1 SEHNR and CDR2 FQNEAQ (reference sequence). The CDR3 is 12 amino acids. This chain connects TRBV7-9 to TRBJ2-5; D remains ambiguous. The J call may be wrong; the DNA end is better matched by TRBJ2-7. The sequencing sample was made of peripheral blood mononuclear cells (PBMCs). This TCR derives from a man between 40 and 49 years old. This chain's CDR3 is CASSLTLDEQYF. The CDR3 nucleotides read TGTGCCAGCAGCTTAACCCTGGACGAGCAGTACTTC.